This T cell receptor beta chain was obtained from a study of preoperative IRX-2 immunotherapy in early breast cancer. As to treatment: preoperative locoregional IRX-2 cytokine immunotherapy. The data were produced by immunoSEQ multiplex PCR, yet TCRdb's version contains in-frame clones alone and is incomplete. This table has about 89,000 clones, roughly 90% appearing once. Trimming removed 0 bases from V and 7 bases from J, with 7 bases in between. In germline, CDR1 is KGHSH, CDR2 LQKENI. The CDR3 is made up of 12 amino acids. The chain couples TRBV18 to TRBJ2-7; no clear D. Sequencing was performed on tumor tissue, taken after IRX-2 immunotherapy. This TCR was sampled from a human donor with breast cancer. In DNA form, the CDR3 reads TGTGCCAGCTCACCACCAGCCGGGGAGCAGTACTTC. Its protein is CASSPPAGEQYF. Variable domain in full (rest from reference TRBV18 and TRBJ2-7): NAGVMQNPRHLVRRRGQEARLRCSPMKGHSHVYWYRQLPEEGLKFMVYLQKENIIDESGMPKERFSAEFPKEGPSILRIQQVVRGDSAAYFCASSPPAGEQYFGPGTRLTVT.